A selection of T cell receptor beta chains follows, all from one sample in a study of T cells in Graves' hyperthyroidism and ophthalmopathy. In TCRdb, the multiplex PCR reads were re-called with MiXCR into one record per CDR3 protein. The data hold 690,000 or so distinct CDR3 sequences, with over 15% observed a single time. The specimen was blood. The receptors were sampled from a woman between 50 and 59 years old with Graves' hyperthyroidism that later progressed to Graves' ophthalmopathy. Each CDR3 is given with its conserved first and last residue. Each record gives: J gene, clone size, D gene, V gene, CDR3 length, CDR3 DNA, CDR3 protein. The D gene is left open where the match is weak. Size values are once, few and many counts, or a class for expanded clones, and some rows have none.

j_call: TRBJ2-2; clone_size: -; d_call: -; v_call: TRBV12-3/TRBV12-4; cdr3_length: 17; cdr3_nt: TGTGCCAGCAGTTTTCCCGACGACACTGGGGGCACCGGGGAGCTGTTTTTT; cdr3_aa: CASSFPDDTGGTGELFF
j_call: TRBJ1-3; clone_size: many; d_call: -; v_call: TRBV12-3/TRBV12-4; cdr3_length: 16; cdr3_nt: TGTGCCAGCAGACGACCTTCTGGTAGACGAGGAAACACCATATATTTT; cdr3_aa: CASRRPSGRRGNTIYF
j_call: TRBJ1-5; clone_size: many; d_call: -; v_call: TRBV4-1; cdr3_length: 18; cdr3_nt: TGCGCCAGCAGCCAAGATATAGGGGGGAGCCCAAGGAATCAGCCCCAGCATTTT; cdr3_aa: CASSQDIGGSPRNQPQHF
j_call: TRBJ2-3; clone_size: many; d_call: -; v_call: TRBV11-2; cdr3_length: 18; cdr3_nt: TGTGCCAGCAGCCTCCGGCTAGAAGGGGGGTCTAGCACAGATACGCAGTATTTT; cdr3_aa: CASSLRLEGGSSTDTQYF
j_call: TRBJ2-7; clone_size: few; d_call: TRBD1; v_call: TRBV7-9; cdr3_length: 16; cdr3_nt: TGTGCCAGCAGCTTCCCATCCTGGGGACAGTCCTACGAGCAGTACTTC; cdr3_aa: CASSFPSWGQSYEQYF
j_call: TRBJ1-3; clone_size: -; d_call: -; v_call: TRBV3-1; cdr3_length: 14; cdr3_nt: TGTGCCAGCAGCCAAGTTCCAAAGGGAAACACCATATATTTT; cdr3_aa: CASSQVPKGNTIYF
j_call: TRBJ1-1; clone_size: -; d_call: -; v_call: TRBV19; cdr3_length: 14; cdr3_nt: TGTGCCAGTAGTCCGTGGACGGAGGACACTGAAGCTTTCTTT; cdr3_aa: CASSPWTEDTEAFF
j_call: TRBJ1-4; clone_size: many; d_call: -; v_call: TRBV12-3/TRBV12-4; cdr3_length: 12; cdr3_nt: TGTGCCAGCAGCCAACGGGGGGAAAAACTGTTTTTT; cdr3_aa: CASSQRGEKLFF
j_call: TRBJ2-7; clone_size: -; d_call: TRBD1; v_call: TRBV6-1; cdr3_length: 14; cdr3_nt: TGTGCCAGCAGAAAAACAGGGGGCTCCTACGAGCAGTACTTC; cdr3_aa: CASRKTGGSYEQYF
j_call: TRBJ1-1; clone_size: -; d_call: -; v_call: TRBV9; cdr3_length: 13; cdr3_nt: TGTGCCAGCAGCGGGCCGACAAACACTGAAGCTTTCTTT; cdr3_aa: CASSGPTNTEAFF
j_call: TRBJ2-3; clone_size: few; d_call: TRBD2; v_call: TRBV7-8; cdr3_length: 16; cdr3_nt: TGTGCCAGCCTAAGAGGGAGCGGGGGGGGCAGGGATACGCAGTATTTT; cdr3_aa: CASLRGSGGGRDTQYF
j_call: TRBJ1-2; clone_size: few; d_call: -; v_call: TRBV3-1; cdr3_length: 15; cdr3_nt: TGTGCCAGCAGCCAAGATTTGGGGGTTAACTATGGCTACACCTTC; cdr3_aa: CASSQDLGVNYGYTF
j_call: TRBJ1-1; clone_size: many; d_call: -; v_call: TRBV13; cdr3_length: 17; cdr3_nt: TGTGCCAGCAGCTTAGGTGGTGTGGGGAGCCAAGTCGCTGAAGCTTTCTTT; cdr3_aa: CASSLGGVGSQVAEAFF
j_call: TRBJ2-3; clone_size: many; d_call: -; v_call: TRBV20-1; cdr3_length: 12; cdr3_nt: TGCAGTGCTGCGAGAGGGCCAGATACGCAGTATTTT; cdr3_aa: CSAARGPDTQYF
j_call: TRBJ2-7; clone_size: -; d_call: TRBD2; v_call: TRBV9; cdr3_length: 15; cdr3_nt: TGTGCCAGCAGCCCGAGAGCGGGGGGGCCCTACGAGCAGTACTTC; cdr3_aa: CASSPRAGGPYEQYF
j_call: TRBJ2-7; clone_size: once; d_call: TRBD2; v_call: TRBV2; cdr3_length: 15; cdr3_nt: TGTGCCAGCAGTAGTGGGCTAAGGACTAGCTACGAGCAGTACTTC; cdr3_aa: CASSSGLRTSYEQYF
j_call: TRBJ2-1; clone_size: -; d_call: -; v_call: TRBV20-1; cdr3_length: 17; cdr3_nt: TGCAGTGCTCGCCAGTTTGGCAGGGGCCTAAACTTAAATGAGCAGTTCTTC; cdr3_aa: CSARQFGRGLNLNEQFF
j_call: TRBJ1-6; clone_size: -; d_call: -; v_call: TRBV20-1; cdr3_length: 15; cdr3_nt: TGCAGTGCTAGGGACCTAACGGGAGAGAGTTCACCCCTCCACTTT; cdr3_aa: CSARDLTGESSPLHF
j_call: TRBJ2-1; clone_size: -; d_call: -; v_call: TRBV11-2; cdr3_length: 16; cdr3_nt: TGTGCCAGCAGCTGGAACAGCGGCCCGGTGTTAAATGAGCAGTTCTTC; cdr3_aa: CASSWNSGPVLNEQFF
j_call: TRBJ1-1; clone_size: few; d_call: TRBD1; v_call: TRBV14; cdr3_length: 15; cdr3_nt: TGTGCCAGCAGCTTCCGACAGGGCTATAACACTGAAGCTTTCTTT; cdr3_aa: CASSFRQGYNTEAFF
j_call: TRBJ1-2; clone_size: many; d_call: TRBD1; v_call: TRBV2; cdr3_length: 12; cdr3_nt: TGTGCCAGCACCGACAGGGTTCCCTACTACACCTTC; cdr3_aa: CASTDRVPYYTF
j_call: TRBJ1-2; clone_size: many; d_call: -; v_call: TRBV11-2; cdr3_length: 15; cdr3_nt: TGTGCCAGCAGCTTAGGGGACGCCTTGATCTATGGCTACACCTTC; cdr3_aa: CASSLGDALIYGYTF
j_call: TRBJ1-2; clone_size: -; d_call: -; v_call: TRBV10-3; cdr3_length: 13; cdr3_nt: TGTGCCATCAACGGACAGACTAACTATGGCTACACCTTC; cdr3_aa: CAINGQTNYGYTF
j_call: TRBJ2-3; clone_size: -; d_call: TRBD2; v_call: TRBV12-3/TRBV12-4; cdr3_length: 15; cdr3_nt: TGTGCCAGCAGTTCACAAGCGGGGGGGCCGAGTACGCAGTATTTT; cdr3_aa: CASSSQAGGPSTQYF
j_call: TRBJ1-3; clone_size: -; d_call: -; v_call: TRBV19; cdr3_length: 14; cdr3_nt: TGTGCCAGTAGTATTACAGACTCTGGAAACACCATATATTTT; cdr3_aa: CASSITDSGNTIYF
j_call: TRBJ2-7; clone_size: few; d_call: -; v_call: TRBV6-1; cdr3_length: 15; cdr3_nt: TGTGCCAGCAGATCTCCAGGACAATCTAACTACGAGCAGTACTTC; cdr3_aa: CASRSPGQSNYEQYF
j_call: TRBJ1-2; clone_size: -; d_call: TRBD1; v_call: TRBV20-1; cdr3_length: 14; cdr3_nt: TGCAGTATCAGCGGTACAGGGGATGTCTATGGCTACACCTTC; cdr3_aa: CSISGTGDVYGYTF
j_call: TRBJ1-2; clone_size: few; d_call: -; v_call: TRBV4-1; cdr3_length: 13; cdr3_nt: TGCGCCAGCAGCCAAGTAATGGGGGATGGCTACACCTTC; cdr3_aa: CASSQVMGDGYTF
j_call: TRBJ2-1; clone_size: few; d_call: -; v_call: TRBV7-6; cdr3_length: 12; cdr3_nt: TGTGCCAGCAGCGGGACGCGTAGGGAGCAGTTCTTC; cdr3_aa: CASSGTRREQFF
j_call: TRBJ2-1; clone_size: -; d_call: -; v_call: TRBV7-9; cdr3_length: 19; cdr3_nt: TGTGCCAGCAGCCCAAGGGGGCCGGCGGGGGCCACAATATACAATGAGCAGTTCTTC; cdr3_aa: CASSPRGPAGATIYNEQFF
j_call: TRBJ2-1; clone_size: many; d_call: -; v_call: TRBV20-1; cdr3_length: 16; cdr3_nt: TGCAGTGCTAGAGATTTAAGTAGGCGGAGATACAATGAGCAGTTCTTC; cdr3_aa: CSARDLSRRRYNEQFF
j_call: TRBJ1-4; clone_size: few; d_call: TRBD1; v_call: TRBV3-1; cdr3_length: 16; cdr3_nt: TGTGCCAGCAGCCGAAAAGGGGGGACAGGGCTCGAAAAACTGTTTTTT; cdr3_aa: CASSRKGGTGLEKLFF
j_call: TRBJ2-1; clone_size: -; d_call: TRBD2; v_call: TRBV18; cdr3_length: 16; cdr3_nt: TGTGCCAGCTCACCGCCCGGACTAGCGGGGTACGATGAGCAGTTCTTC; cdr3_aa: CASSPPGLAGYDEQFF
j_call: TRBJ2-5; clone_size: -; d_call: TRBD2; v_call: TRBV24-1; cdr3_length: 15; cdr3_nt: TGTGCCACCAGTGCCCCGGGGGGGGGCCAAGAGACCCAGTACTTC; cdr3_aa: CATSAPGGGQETQYF
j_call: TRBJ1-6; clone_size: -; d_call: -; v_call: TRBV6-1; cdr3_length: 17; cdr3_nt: TGTGCCAGCAGCCAAAGCCCAATCGACAGTCTTAATTCACCCCTCCACTTT; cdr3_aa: CASSQSPIDSLNSPLHF
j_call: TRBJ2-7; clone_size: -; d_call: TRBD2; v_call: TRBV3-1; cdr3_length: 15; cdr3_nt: TGTGCCAGCAGCCATGCGGGACTAGCAATCAACGAGCAGTACTTC; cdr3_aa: CASSHAGLAINEQYF
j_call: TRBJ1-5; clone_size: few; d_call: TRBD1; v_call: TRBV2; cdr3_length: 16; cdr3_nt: TGTGCCAGCACTGGAACCCTGGACAGGTGGAATCAGCCCCAGCATTTT; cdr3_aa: CASTGTLDRWNQPQHF
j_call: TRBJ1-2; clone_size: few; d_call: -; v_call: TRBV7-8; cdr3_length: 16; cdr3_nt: TGTGCCAGCAGCGTGACCGGGACTCAGGGGAGCTATGGCTACACCTTC; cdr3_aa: CASSVTGTQGSYGYTF
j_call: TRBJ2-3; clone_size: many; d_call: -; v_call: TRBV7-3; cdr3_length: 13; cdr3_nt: TGTGCCAGCAGCTACTCTAGCCCAGATACGCAGTATTTT; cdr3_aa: CASSYSSPDTQYF
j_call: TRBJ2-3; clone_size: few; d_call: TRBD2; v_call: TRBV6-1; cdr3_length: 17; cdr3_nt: TGTGCCAGCAGCTGGACTAGCGGGGGGCTCGGCACAGATACGCAGTATTTT; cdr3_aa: CASSWTSGGLGTDTQYF
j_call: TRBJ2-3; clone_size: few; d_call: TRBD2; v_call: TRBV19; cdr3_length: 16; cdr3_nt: TGTGCCAGTAGTAGCCGGACTAGCGGGGCAGGAGATACGCAGTATTTT; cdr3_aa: CASSSRTSGAGDTQYF
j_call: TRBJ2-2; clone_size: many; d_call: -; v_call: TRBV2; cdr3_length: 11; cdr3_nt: TGTGCCAGCAGGGTTTCCGGGGAGCTGTTTTTT; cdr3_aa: CASRVSGELFF
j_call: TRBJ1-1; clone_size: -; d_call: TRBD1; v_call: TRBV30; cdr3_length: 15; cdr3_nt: TGTGCCTGGAGTCCCGGGAGGACAGGGGGCCCCGTTGCTTTCTTT; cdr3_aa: CAWSPGRTGGPVAFF
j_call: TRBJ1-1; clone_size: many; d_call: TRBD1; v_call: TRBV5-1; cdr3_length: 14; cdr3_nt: TGCGCCAGCAGCTTAGGACAGGCATTCACTGAAGCTTTCTTT; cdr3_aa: CASSLGQAFTEAFF
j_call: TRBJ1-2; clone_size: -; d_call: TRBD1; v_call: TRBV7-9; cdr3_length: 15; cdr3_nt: TGTGCCAGCAGCCACTTAGACAGGGTCGCCTATGGCTACACCTTC; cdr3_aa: CASSHLDRVAYGYTF
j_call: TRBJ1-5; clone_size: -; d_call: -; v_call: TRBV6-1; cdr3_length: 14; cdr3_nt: TGTGCCAGCAGAACCCCACAGGGCCAGAGCCCCCAGCATTTT; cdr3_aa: CASRTPQGQSPQHF
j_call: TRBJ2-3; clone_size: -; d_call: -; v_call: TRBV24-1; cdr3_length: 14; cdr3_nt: TGTGCCACCAGTGAGGGCAGAAACACAGATACGCAGTATTTT; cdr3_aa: CATSEGRNTDTQYF
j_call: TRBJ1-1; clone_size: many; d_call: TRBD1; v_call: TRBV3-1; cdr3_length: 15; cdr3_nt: TGTGCCAGCAGCCGGACAGGGTATCTGAACACTGAAGCTTTCTTT; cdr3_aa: CASSRTGYLNTEAFF
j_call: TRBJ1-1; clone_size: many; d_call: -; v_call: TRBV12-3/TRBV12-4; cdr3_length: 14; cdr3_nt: TGTGCCAGCAGTTCCCCGTTTATGAACACTGAAGCTTTCTTT; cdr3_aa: CASSSPFMNTEAFF
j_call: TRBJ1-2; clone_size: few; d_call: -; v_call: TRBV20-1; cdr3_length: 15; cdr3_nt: TGCAGTGCTAGAGATCGGGGGGGACTCGACTATGGCTACACCTTC; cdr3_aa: CSARDRGGLDYGYTF
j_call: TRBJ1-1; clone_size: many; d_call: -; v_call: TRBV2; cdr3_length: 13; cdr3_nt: TGTGCCAGCGGACCGACAGGGAACACTGAAGCTTTCTTT; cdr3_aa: CASGPTGNTEAFF
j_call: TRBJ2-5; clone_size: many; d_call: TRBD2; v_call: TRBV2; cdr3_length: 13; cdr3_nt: TGTGCCAGCAGTGTACTAGCGCGAGAGACCCAGTACTTC; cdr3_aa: CASSVLARETQYF